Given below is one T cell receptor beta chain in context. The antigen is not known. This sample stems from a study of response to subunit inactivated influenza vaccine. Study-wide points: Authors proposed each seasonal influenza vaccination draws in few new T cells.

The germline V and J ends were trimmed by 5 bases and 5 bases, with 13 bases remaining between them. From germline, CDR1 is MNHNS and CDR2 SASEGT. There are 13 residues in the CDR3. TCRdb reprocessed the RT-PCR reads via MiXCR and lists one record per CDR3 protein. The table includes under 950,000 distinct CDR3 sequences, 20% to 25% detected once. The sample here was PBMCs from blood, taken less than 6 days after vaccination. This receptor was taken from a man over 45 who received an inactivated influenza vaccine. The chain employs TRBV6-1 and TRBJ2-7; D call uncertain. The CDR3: CASSPRWANEQYF. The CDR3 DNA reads TGTGCCAGCAGTCCCCGTTGGGCCAACGAGCAGTACTTC.